This entry lists 22 T cell receptor beta chains sequenced from one sample in a study of blood T cell repertoires in COVID-19. Clones were sequenced by immunoSEQ multiplex PCR, and TCRdb holds only the in-frame ones, with some missing. The table has some 80,000 clones, 85% to 90% seen once. Specimen: peripheral blood. These receptors were obtained from a human donor in a cohort sampled during active COVID-19.

The count of this clone is one. The gene calls are TRBV3-1 (or the pseudogene TRBV3-2) and TRBJ2-4; D is unclear. Germline V gene data show CDR1 as LGHDT and CDR2 as YNNKEL (reference sequence). The CDR3 length is 17 residues. Trimming removed 2 bases from V and 3 bases from J, with 17 bases in between. CDR3 sequence: CASSQSPHAADKNIQYF. CDR3 DNA sequence: TGTGCCAGCAGCCAATCCCCTCATGCGGCAGACAAAAACATTCAGTACTTC.

V and J are TRBV5-6 and TRBJ1-1; 7 nucleotides agree with TRBD1. Germline V gives CDR1 SGHDT, CDR2 YYEEEE. Losses at the gene ends were 1 base for V and 1 base for J; bases not matched to a gene: 10. The CDR3 is made up of 17 amino acids. CDR3 nucleotide sequence: TGTGCCAGCAGCTTGCCTTTGTTGACAGGGCGGAACACTGAAGCTTTCTTT. It translates to CASSLPLLTGRNTEAFF.

The chain combines TRBV3-1 (or the pseudogene TRBV3-2) with TRBJ1-1; D is possibly TRBD1 (5 bases). Trimming took 1 base from V and 2 from J, leaving 8 bases between them. This CDR3 is built from 14 residues. Looked up from germline, CDR1 is LGHDT and CDR2 is YNNKEL (reference sequence). CDR3 sequence (DNA): TGTGCCAGCAGCCAAGGGACATCTAACACTGAAGCTTTCTTT. The encoded protein is CASSQGTSNTEAFF.

The V gene is TRBV4-2, the J gene TRBJ2-2; a weak D match, TRBD2 (5 bases). The V end lost 0 bases, the J end lost 4 bases, and 15 bases lay between the germline ends. CDR1 is LGHNA and CDR2 is YNFKEQ in the germline V gene. There are 17 residues in the CDR3. The CDR3 protein is CASSQDRGRSGTGELFF. The CDR3, as DNA: TGTGCCAGCAGCCAAGATCGAGGGCGCTCGGGCACCGGGGAGCTGTTTTTT.

J is TRBJ2-7 and V is TRBV7-2; 13 nucleotides line up with TRBD2. The V segment lost 4 bases and the J segment 7 bases; nucleotides outside the gene matches: 7. The CDR3 is 15 residues long. Germline CDR1 is SGHTA and CDR2 is FQGNSA. CDR3 bases: TGTGCCAGCAGCTCCACTAGCGGGGGGGCCTTGGAGCAGTACTTC. Translation gives CASSSTSGGALEQYF.

The chain is built from TRBV5-1 and TRBJ1-4, with D unresolved. The CDR3 sequence is 16 residues long. Germline V CDR1 and CDR2: SGHRS, YFSETQ. The V gene lost 2 bases and the J gene lost 7 bases, with 18 bases spanning the gap. CDR3 nucleotide sequence: TGCGCCAGCAGCTTAATGGGTGGAGGCTGGGGTGAAAAACTGTTTTTT. Translating gives CASSLMGGGWGEKLFF. Complete variable domain (other parts from reference TRBV5-1 and TRBJ1-4): KAGVTQTPRYLIKTRGQQVTLSCSPISGHRSVSWYQQTPGQGLQFLFEYFSETQRNKGNFPGRFSGRQFSNSRSEMNVSTLELGDSALYLCASSLMGGGWGEKLFFGSGTQLSVL.

The chain recombines TRBV6-5 with TRBJ1-1, with 8 bases matching TRBD1. This CDR3 spans 14 amino acids. Unmatched junction bases numbered 3, after V lost 6 bases and J lost 0 bases. Germline V gene lookup returns CDR1 MNHEY and CDR2 SVGAGI. Written as DNA, the CDR3 is TGTGCCAGCAGAGGGACAGGTATGAACACTGAAGCTTTCTTT. Translation: CASRGTGMNTEAFF.

The V gene is TRBV24-1, the J gene TRBJ2-1; TRBD2 matches 8 bases. The germline CDR1 and CDR2 sequences are KGHDR and SFDVKD. The CDR3 extends over 14 amino acids. V was pared by 7 bases and J by 6 bases, with 7 bases of the junction left unmatched. CDR3 nucleotides: TGTGCCACCAGGGATAGCGGGACCCCCAATGAGCAGTTCTTC. Residues: CATRDSGTPNEQFF.

This chain joins TRBV6-5 and TRBJ2-4; 7 positions agree with TRBD1. There are 14 residues in the CDR3. Looked up from germline, CDR1 is MNHEY and CDR2 is SVGAGI. Trimming removed 6 bases from V and 0 bases from J; junction bases left unmatched: 2. CDR3 nucleotides: TGTGCCAGCAGCCGACAGGGAGCCAAAAACATTCAGTACTTC. This sequence encodes CASSRQGAKNIQYF.

This clone was counted once. The chain couples TRBV29-1 to TRBJ2-2, with 9 bases matching TRBD1. V was clipped by 4 bases and J by 6 bases; unmatched bases: 0. The CDR3 extends over 12 amino acids. Germline CDR1 reads SQVTM; CDR2 reads ANQGSEA. Here the CDR3 DNA reads TGCAGCGTTGGACAGGGGGCCGGGGAGCTGTTTTTT. Its protein product is CSVGQGAGELFF.

The chain has TRBV3-1 (or the pseudogene TRBV3-2) and TRBJ1-5; the D gene is possibly TRBD1 (6 bases). The CDR3 is made up of 18 amino acids. Germline CDR1 and CDR2: LGHDT and YNNKEL (reference sequence). Trimming cost V 0 bases and J 3 bases, with 18 bases left between them. CDR3 sequence: CASSQENREGHYNQPQHF. The CDR3 DNA is TGTGCCAGCAGCCAAGAAAATCGAGAGGGACACTACAATCAGCCCCAGCATTTT.

The chain combines TRBV28 with TRBJ1-1; D unclear. CDR3 length equals 14 residues. Trimming left V 7 bases short and J 8 bases short, with 20 bases between. Germline assignment: CDR1 MDHEN and CDR2 SYDVKM. The CDR3 protein is CASTVYGTAHEAFF. Written as DNA, the CDR3 is TGTGCCAGCACCGTTTATGGTACAGCTCACGAAGCTTTCTTT.

The J gene is TRBJ2-2, the V gene TRBV13; the D gene is possibly TRBD2 (6 bases). This CDR3 region has 18 residues. Per the germline V gene, CDR1 is PRHDT and CDR2 is FYEKMQ (reference sequence). Trimming left V 3 bases short and J 4 bases short, with 21 bases between. In DNA, the CDR3 is TGTGCCAGCAGCTTGGGTGGAGGGTCCGGAGAAGGCACCGGGGAGCTGTTTTTT. Protein sequence: CASSLGGGSGEGTGELFF. Filled out from reference TRBV13 and TRBJ2-2, the complete variable domain reads AAGVIQSPRHLIKEKRETATLKCYPIPRHDTVYWYQQGPGQDPQFLISFYEKMQSDKGSIPDRFSAQQFSDYHSELNMSSLELGDSALYFCASSLGGGSGEGTGELFFGEGSRLTVL.

The rearrangement uses TRBV2 and TRBJ2-2, with 8 bases that match TRBD1. J was trimmed by 6 bases and V by 6 bases; bases with no gene match: 12. This CDR3 contains 16 residues. Germline V CDR1 and CDR2: SNHLY, FYNNEI. CDR3 sequence reads: CASRERTGRRAGELFF. The CDR3 nucleotides read TGTGCCAGCAGAGAACGGACAGGGAGAAGAGCCGGGGAGCTGTTTTTT.

The V and J genes are TRBV18 and TRBJ2-1, with 8 bases lining up with TRBD1. This CDR3 has 15 residues. Germline loops: CDR1 KGHSH, CDR2 LQKENI. V dropped 5 bases and J dropped 7; count of bases not matched to a gene: 10. CDR3: CASSSGRGPGNEQFF. Here the CDR3 DNA reads TGTGCCAGCTCATCTGGCAGGGGGCCCGGAAATGAGCAGTTCTTC.

The rearrangement uses TRBV5-1 and TRBJ2-1; 7 nucleotides agree with TRBD2. Germline lookup yields CDR1 SGHRS and CDR2 YFSETQ. The CDR3 runs 15 residues. The trim removed 5 bases at V and 0 bases at J, leaving 5 bases unmatched. CDR3 sequence (DNA): TGCGCCAGCAGTCCAGGACTAGTCTCCTACAATGAGCAGTTCTTC. Its protein is CASSPGLVSYNEQFF. Looking up the rest from reference TRBV5-1 and TRBJ2-1 gives the full variable domain: KAGVTQTPRYLIKTRGQQVTLSCSPISGHRSVSWYQQTPGQGLQFLFEYFSETQRNKGNFPGRFSGRQFSNSRSEMNVSTLELGDSALYLCASSPGLVSYNEQFFGPGTRLTVL.

The chain uses TRBV4-3 and TRBJ2-3; TRBD2 matches 10 bases. This CDR3 is 16 amino acids long. Germline assignment: CDR1 LGHNA and CDR2 YSLEER. Trimming took 1 base from V and 2 from J; bases not matched to a gene: 3. The DNA of the CDR3 is TGCGCCAGCAGCCAAGGAGCGGGGGGGAACACAGATACGCAGTATTTT. Translating it yields CASSQGAGGNTDTQYF.

The chain employs TRBV6-6 and TRBJ2-3; 9 bases map to TRBD1. V trimming: 7 bases; J trimming: 1 base; junction bases outside the gene matches: 6. This CDR3 is built from 15 residues. Germline V gene lookup returns CDR1 MNHNY and CDR2 SVGAGI (reference sequence). CDR3 sequence reads: CASTDRGGRTDTQYF. As DNA, the CDR3 is TGTGCCAGCACCGACAGGGGGGGACGCACAGATACGCAGTATTTT.

The genes are TRBV11-2 and TRBJ2-1, with D possibly TRBD1 on 5 matching bases. Germline V CDR1 and CDR2: SGHAT, FQNNGV. The CDR3 is 13 amino acids. V was trimmed by 0 bases and J by 9 bases, leaving 9 bases between them. CDR3 sequence (DNA): TGTGCCAGCAGCTTAGACAGGGCAGGTGAGCAGTTCTTC. Protein product: CASSLDRAGEQFF. The full variable domain, its missing parts supplied by reference TRBV11-2 and TRBJ2-1, is EAGVAQSPRYKIIEKRQSVAFWCNPISGHATLYWYQQILGQGPKLLIQFQNNGVVDDSQLPKDRFSAERLKGVDSTLKIQPAKLEDSAVYLCASSLDRAGEQFFGPGTRLTVL.

CDR3 region: CASSVAGGGTEAFF. The CDR3 coding sequence is TGTGCCAGCAGCGTAGCCGGGGGAGGAACTGAAGCTTTCTTT. The rearrangement uses TRBV9 and TRBJ1-1; TRBD1 is a possible D gene (5 bases). With 0 bases removed from V and 5 bases from J, the gap between germline ends came to 11 bases. Germline loops: CDR1 SGDLS, CDR2 YYNGEE. The CDR3 length is 14 residues.

The rearrangement links TRBV7-2 to TRBJ2-3, with 7 bases identical to TRBD2. The V and J ends lost 2 bases and 1 base, in that order; junction bases with no gene match: 3. Germline loops: CDR1 SGHTA, CDR2 FQGNSA. This CDR3 is built from 15 residues. The CDR3 is CASSLQAGGTDTQYF. The CDR3 DNA is TGTGCCAGCAGCTTACAGGCGGGGGGCACAGATACGCAGTATTTT.

In its sample, this clone was seen a few times. This chain uses TRBV4-3 with TRBJ2-3; 11 nucleotides match TRBD2. With 0 bases clipped from V and 6 bases from J, the junction kept 11 bases outside the gene matches. The germline V gene has CDR1 LGHNA and CDR2 YSLEER. The CDR3 totals 18 residues. CDR3 protein: CASSQDKTLAGGRDTQYF. The CDR3 DNA reads TGCGCCAGCAGCCAAGATAAAACCCTAGCGGGGGGTAGGGATACGCAGTATTTT.